Presented here are 16 T cell receptor beta chains from one specimen sequenced in a study of blood T cell repertoires in COVID-19. TCRdb keeps only in-frame clones here, not all; method: immunoSEQ multiplex PCR. The sample lists roughly 150,000 clones, approximately 84% occurring once. Sequenced: peripheral blood. The receptors stem from a woman aged 80 or over with acute or convalescent COVID-19.

This sequence joins TRBV4-1 and TRBJ2-5, with D possibly matching TRBD1 (6 bases). Looked up from germline, CDR1 is MGHRA and CDR2 is YSYEKL. The CDR3 covers 17 residues. V was clipped by 1 base and J by 4 bases, with 19 bases between them. CDR3 loop: CASSQVGGPLIGETQYF. The DNA of the CDR3 is TGCGCCAGCAGCCAAGTAGGGGGACCTCTAATAGGAGAGACCCAGTACTTC.

The rearrangement joins TRBV5-1 to TRBJ2-7; TRBD1 matches 7 bases. This CDR3 comprises 15 residues. In germline, CDR1 is SGHRS, CDR2 YFSETQ. Germline trimming cut 2 bases from V and 9 bases from J; bases unmatched to any gene: 14. Written as DNA, the CDR3 is TGCGCCAGCAGCTTAACCGGGACAGATCTTAGGGGGCAGTACTTC. This encodes CASSLTGTDLRGQYF.

This clone was recorded once. The V gene is TRBV18, the J gene TRBJ2-2, with D tentatively TRBD1 (6 bases). The CDR3 loop spans 15 amino acids. Trimming cost V 6 bases and J 3 bases, with 14 bases left between them. Germline V gives CDR1 KGHSH, CDR2 LQKENI. CDR3 amino acids: CASSLQGVDTGELFF. For the CDR3, the DNA is TGTGCCAGCTCTTTACAGGGTGTCGACACCGGGGAGCTGTTTTTT.

This clone has a single count. This sequence joins TRBV6-5 and TRBJ2-3, with D hard to call. V dropped 0 bases and J dropped 4 bases, with 5 bases sitting between them. The CDR3 sequence is 13 residues long. The germline CDR1 and CDR2 sequences are MNHEY and SVGAGI. The CDR3, as DNA: TGTGCCAGCAGTTACTCGAGCCCAGATACGCAGTATTTT. This translates into CASSYSSPDTQYF.

V usage is TRBV5-1 and J usage is TRBJ2-7, with TRBD2 matching over 7 bases. The CDR3 is made up of 13 amino acids. J gave up 2 bases and V 7 bases, and 6 bases lay outside the gene matches. Per the germline V gene, CDR1 is SGHRS and CDR2 is YFSETQ. This CDR3 is CASSTSGTYEQYF. The DNA for the CDR3 is TGCGCCAGCTCTACCAGCGGGACCTACGAGCAGTACTTC.

This chain joins TRBV7-9 and TRBJ2-3, with D perhaps matching TRBD1 (5 bases). CDR1 is SEHNR, CDR2 FQNEAQ, per germline (reference sequence). The CDR3 loop spans 14 amino acids. The V end was cut by 5 bases, the J end by 2 bases, with 11 bases between. In DNA, the CDR3 is TGTGCCAGCAGCCTGACAGTTCCCACAGATACGCAGTATTTT. Its translation: CASSLTVPTDTQYF.

CDR3 in DNA: TGTGCCAGCAGCTTTAGGCCCGCAGGGAATGATAATGGCTACACCTTC. Protein: CASSFRPAGNDNGYTF. The V and J genes are TRBV7-9 and TRBJ1-2, with TRBD1 as a possible D gene (5 bases). Germline values: CDR1 SEHNR, CDR2 FQNEAQ (reference sequence). V lost 3 bases and J 6 bases, leaving 20 bases between the germline ends. The CDR3 runs to 16 residues.

V is TRBV11-3 and J is TRBJ1-1; D gene uncertain. V was clipped by 1 base and J by 6 bases, with 9 bases between them. This CDR3 has 13 amino acids. Germline CDR1 reads SGHNT; CDR2 reads YENEEA. The CDR3 bases are TGTGCCAGCAGCTTAGTCGAGGGTGCTGAAGCTTTCTTT. Its translation: CASSLVEGAEAFF.

The chain has TRBV4-1 and TRBJ1-2; 7 bases match TRBD1. Per germline, CDR1 MGHRA and CDR2 YSYEKL. This CDR3 has 15 amino acids. J lost 8 bases, V lost 5 bases, and 14 bases had no gene match. CDR3 in amino acids: CASSIRQGPWGGYTF. CDR3 DNA sequence: TGCGCCAGCAGCATCCGACAGGGACCATGGGGAGGCTACACCTTC.

This clone was recorded once. The rearrangement joins TRBV6-5 to TRBJ2-5, with 8 positions matching TRBD2. Trimming cost V 2 bases and J 13 bases; bases outside gene matches: 3. The length of the CDR3 is 11 residues. The V gene's germline CDR1 is MNHEY and CDR2 SVGAGI. CDR3 bases: TGTGCCAGCAGTTACGCGGGGGGTTGGTACTTC. Translated: CASSYAGGWYF.

The chain has TRBV3-1 (or the pseudogene TRBV3-2) and TRBJ1-3, with D possibly TRBD1 on 5 matching bases. Trimming cost V 4 bases and J 4 bases, with 11 bases left between them. Germline CDR1 reads LGHDT; CDR2 reads YNNKEL (reference sequence). This CDR3 spans 14 amino acids. This chain's CDR3 is CASSRGVGGNTIYF. The DNA of the CDR3 is TGTGCCAGCAGCCGGGGGGTTGGAGGAAACACCATATATTTT.

Points on this clone: The junction shows a germline mismatch at one end, possibly a read error. The CDR3 loop reads CSAKGHTVAFF. DNA of the CDR3: TGCAGTGCTAAGGGACATACTGTAGCTTTCTTT. The chain recombines TRBV20-1 with TRBJ1-1; TRBD1 is a possible D gene (6 bases). This CDR3 comprises 11 residues. Per the germline V gene, CDR1 is DFQATT and CDR2 is SNEGSKA (reference sequence).

The rearrangement links TRBV6-5 to TRBJ2-3, with 11 bases fitting TRBD1. The CDR3 spans 16 residues. Germline CDR1 MNHEY, CDR2 SVGAGI. J gave up 6 bases and V 4 bases, and 9 bases lay outside the gene matches. The CDR3 here is CASSSRTGGLGDTQYF. The CDR3 coding sequence is TGTGCCAGCAGTTCCCGGACAGGGGGCTTGGGGGATACGCAGTATTTT.

This sequence joins TRBV6-5 and TRBJ1-4; tentatively, D is TRBD1 (6 bases). CDR3 length: 16 residues. Trimming took 4 bases from V and 10 from J, leaving 22 bases between them. In germline, CDR1 is MNHEY, CDR2 SVGAGI. For the CDR3, the DNA is TGTGCCAGCAGTTCTTTCTTCAGGGGCTCGGCGAGAAAACTGTTTTTT. This codes for CASSSFFRGSARKLFF.

The J gene is TRBJ2-2, the V gene TRBV20-1; 7 bases match TRBD2. Germline lookup yields CDR1 DFQATT and CDR2 SNEGSKA (reference sequence). Trimming at V came to 3 bases and at J to 5 bases, leaving 6 bases not matched to a gene. This CDR3 contains 14 residues. For the CDR3, the DNA is TGCAGTGCTAGTCTGAGCGGGGTTACCGGGGAGCTGTTTTTT. Protein: CSASLSGVTGELFF.

The chain carries TRBV7-8 and TRBJ2-2, with D possibly being TRBD2 (5 bases). The CDR3 covers 14 residues. Germline V CDR1 and CDR2: SGHVS, FQNEAQ. The germline V and J ends were trimmed by 4 bases and 7 bases, with 13 bases remaining between them. The CDR3 spells CASSSRGTGGELFF. CDR3 sequence (DNA): TGTGCCAGCAGCTCCCGGGGAACGGGCGGGGAGCTGTTTTTT. The full variable domain, rest sourced from reference TRBV7-8 and TRBJ2-2, is GAGVSQSPRYKVAKRGQDVALRCDPISGHVSLFWYQQALGQGPEFLTYFQNEAQLDKSGLPSDRFFAERPEGSVSTLKIQRTQQEDSAVYLCASSSRGTGGELFFGEGSRLTVL.